This T cell receptor beta chain appears in the sequencing data of a study of Graves' ophthalmopathy and Graves' hyperthyroidism. The overall study: Stable hyperthyroid donors showed no ophthalmopathy during 18 months follow-up. Study-level results: Blood also held most thyroid clonotypes expanded above 0.001 frequency.

Germline V gene data show CDR1 as SQVTM and CDR2 as ANQGSEA. V lost 8 bases and J lost 6; bases outside the gene matches: 9. CDR3 size: 14 residues. Amplification from RNA transcripts yielded the TCR beta CDR3 regions. The first round was an RT-PCR with HTBI primers, and the second round was a multiplex PCR. TCRdb reprocessed the multiplex PCR reads via MiXCR and lists one record per CDR3 protein. The table shows 900,000 to 1,200,000 distinct CDR3 sequences, with around a third occurring only once. Concerning this clonotype: Its target is not known.

The TCR sequence derives from an adult man with Graves' hyperthyroidism. The genes are TRBV29-1 and TRBJ1-4, with TRBD1 matching over 10 bases. The specimen was peripheral blood or thyroid tissue (not recorded which). This CDR3 reads CSQGVGTGDEKLFF. The DNA for the CDR3 is TGCAGCCAAGGTGTGGGGACAGGGGATGAAAAACTGTTTTTT.